One and the same sample provided the 9 T cell receptor beta chains below, sequenced in a study of neoadjuvant anti-PD-1 for oral cavity cancer. Time point given: after neoadjuvant nivolumab, at surgical resection. Method: immunoSEQ multiplex PCR; TCRdb's copy keeps in-frame clones and lacks some. Of almost 6,000 clones in the sample, about 60% are singletons; the top ten hold roughly 7.6%. The sample was tumor tissue, taken after nivolumab (anti-PD-1) treatment. These receptors all come from a person aged 35 to 85 with oral cavity squamous cell carcinoma.

The table lists this clone with a few counts. The chain uses TRBV19 and TRBJ1-6, with D perhaps TRBD1 (5 bases). The germline gives CDR1 LNHDA, CDR2 SQIVND (reference sequence). V shed 6 bases and J shed 10 bases, with 16 bases lying between them. This CDR3 is 14 amino acids long. The CDR3 DNA reads as TGTGCCAGTAGCGGCAGGAGGGGATGGTCACCCCTCCACTTT. Residues: CASSGRRGWSPLHF.

The chain is built from TRBV19 and TRBJ1-2; a weak D match, TRBD1 (6 bases). The V gene's germline CDR1 is LNHDA and CDR2 SQIVND (reference sequence). The germline V and J ends were trimmed by 8 bases and 8 bases, with 18 bases remaining between them. This CDR3 contains 13 residues. CDR3 residues: CASQAHRVRGYTF. CDR3 sequence (DNA): TGTGCCAGTCAAGCCCACAGGGTGCGGGGCTACACCTTC.

The chain is built from TRBV9 and TRBJ2-7; D is possibly TRBD2 (5 bases). CDR3 length: 14 residues. Trimming removed 0 bases from V and 3 bases from J, with 10 bases in between. CDR1 and CDR2 from the germline V gene are SGDLS and YYNGEE. CDR3: CASSVATGGYEQYF. CDR3 bases: TGTGCCAGCAGCGTAGCGACCGGAGGCTACGAGCAGTACTTC.

The chain combines TRBV19 with TRBJ2-6; 8 bases are shared with TRBD1. This CDR3 is built from 17 residues. V gave up 5 bases and J gave up 5 bases; unmatched junction bases: 11. Germline CDR1 is LNHDA and CDR2 is SQIVND (reference sequence). The CDR3 here is CASSSRDRSARANVLTF. CDR3 nucleotides: TGTGCCAGTAGTTCCCGGGACAGGTCTGCCCGGGCCAACGTCCTGACTTTC.

V usage is TRBV19 and J usage is TRBJ1-1; D possibly corresponds to TRBD1 (5 bases). The CDR3 spans 15 residues. V lost 1 base, J lost 6 bases, and 15 bases lay in between. CDR1 is LNHDA and CDR2 is SQIVND in the germline V gene (reference sequence). CDR3 bases: TGTGCCAGTAGTATAGCCCGTTCAGGGTGGGCTGAAGCTTTCTTT. This codes for CASSIARSGWAEAFF.

The chain recombines TRBV19 with TRBJ2-1; a weak D match, TRBD2 (5 bases). The V gene's germline CDR1 is LNHDA and CDR2 SQIVND (reference sequence). The length of the CDR3 is 18 residues. V shed 5 bases and J shed 7 bases, with 27 bases lying between them. CDR3 nucleotides: TGTGCCAGTAGTCCCCAATTTCTGGGCGAGTCGGGGTTTAATGAGCAGTTCTTC. Translated, it gives CASSPQFLGESGFNEQFF.

This clone occurred once. The chain combines TRBV27 with TRBJ1-5, with a tentative D call TRBD1 (5 bases). The V gene lost 4 bases and the J gene lost 7 bases, with 11 bases spanning the gap. This CDR3 region has 13 residues. Per the germline V gene, CDR1 is MNHEY and CDR2 is SMNVEV (reference sequence). The CDR3 DNA follows: TGTGCCAGCAGTTCTCAGGGCCGACAGCCCCAGCATTTT. This sequence encodes CASSSQGRQPQHF.

The genes are TRBV2 and TRBJ1-2; 8 nucleotides line up with TRBD1. There are 14 residues in the CDR3. Germline CDR1 SNHLY, CDR2 FYNNEI. With V trimmed by 1 base and J by 6 bases, 4 bases remained unmatched. The CDR3 sequence is CASSEGTGKDGYTF. The CDR3 DNA reads as TGTGCCAGCAGTGAAGGGACAGGGAAAGATGGCTACACCTTC.

This clone came up a few times. The gene calls are TRBV7-6 and TRBJ1-6; 10 nucleotides align to TRBD1. The V and J ends lost 3 bases and 8 bases, in that order; junction bases with no gene match: 4. CDR1 and CDR2 (germline): SGHVS, FNYEAQ. This CDR3 has 15 amino acids. The CDR3 DNA reads as TGTGCCAGCAGCTTCGGACAGGGGGGGGATTCACCCCTCCACTTT. It encodes CASSFGQGGDSPLHF.